Below, one T cell receptor (beta chain) is given with its context. What it recognizes is unknown. CDR1 SGHTA and CDR2 FQGNSA come from the germline V gene. Trimming pared 5 bases from V and 7 bases from J, leaving 20 bases between. The CDR3 consists of 15 residues. The data derive from a study of cytomegalovirus exposure and HLA in healthy donors. PCR was performed using 60 Vbeta and 13 Jbeta primers. Authors' methods: Counted up in a later analysis, unique TCR beta chains came to about 83 million, with around 9.9 million shared. The data were produced by immunoSEQ multiplex PCR, yet TCRdb's version contains in-frame clones alone and is incomplete. V and J calls plus clone size are reproduced from that table; the DNA served to infer D and trimming. The sample gives approximately 160,000 clones, 65% to 90% of which show up once; about 2% is in the top ten. Notes on the study in general: A missense variant in DCLRE1C was later tied to TCR beta V- and J-gene trimming.

Material: PBMCs. The sequence was obtained from a human donor in good health. The genes are TRBV7-2 and TRBJ1-1; no firm D call. CDR3 loop: CASSIVQATGGEAFF. DNA for the CDR3: TGTGCCAGCAGCATAGTGCAGGCAACCGGTGGTGAAGCTTTCTTT. Variable domain in full (rest from reference TRBV7-2 and TRBJ1-1): GAGVSQSPSNKVTEKGKDVELRCDPISGHTALYWYRQSLGQGLEFLIYFQGNSAPDKSGLPSDRFSAERTGGSVSTLTIQRTQQEDSAVYLCASSIVQATGGEAFFGQGTRLTVV.